The entry that follows covers one TCR beta chain sequence. The data belong to a study of blood T cell repertoires in COVID-19. Assay: immunoSEQ multiplex PCR; the TCRdb copy retains only in-frame clones and omits some. This table holds 310,000 or so clones, more than 70% found once. Enrolled during active infection, Seattle patients were then followed longitudinally. The junction had 3 bases not matched to a gene; V was cut back by 6 bases and J by 3 bases. The CDR3 sequence is 14 residues long. Germline CDR1 and CDR2: MDHEN and SYDVKM. This rearrangement joins TRBV28 to TRBJ1-4; 8 bases fit TRBD1. This receptor was identified in a woman aged 30 to 39 with COVID-19, enrolled during active disease. The specimen was peripheral blood. CDR3 in amino acids: CASRRQGSNEKLFF. CDR3 nucleotides: TGTGCCAGCAGGCGACAGGGGTCTAATGAAAAACTGTTTTTT.